This TCR beta chain stems from a study of cytomegalovirus exposure and HLA in healthy donors. 13 Jbeta primers and 60 Vbeta primers were used for the PCR. Using immunoSEQ multiplex PCR, the repertoire was profiled, and TCRdb retains in-frame clones only, with some absent. The sample lists about 160,000 clones, 80% to 90% seen once, with about 2.1% in the top ten. The TCR sequence derives from a woman under 30 in good health and CMV-seronegative. The sequencing sample was made of PBMCs.

The CDR3 bases are TGTGCCAGCAGCGTAGGGGCCTCTGGGGCCAACGTCCTGACTTTC. Translating gives CASSVGASGANVLTF. The chain employs TRBV9 and TRBJ2-6, with unresolved D. CDR3 length: 15 residues. CDR1 is SGDLS and CDR2 is YYNGEE in the germline V gene. V lost 0 bases and J lost 0, with 4 bases in between.